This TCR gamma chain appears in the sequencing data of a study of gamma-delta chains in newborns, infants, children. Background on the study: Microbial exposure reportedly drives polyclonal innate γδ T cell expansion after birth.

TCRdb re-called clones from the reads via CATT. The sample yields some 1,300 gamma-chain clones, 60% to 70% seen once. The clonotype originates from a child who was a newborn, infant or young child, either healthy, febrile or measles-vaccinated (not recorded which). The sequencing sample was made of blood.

CDR3 in amino acids: CALWYYKKLF. The CDR3 coding sequence is TGTGCCTTGTGGTATTATAAGAAACTCTTT. The chain combines TRGV9 with TRGJ1 or TRGJ2. The J gene was not available in TCRdb and was assigned here by matching the DNA to germline segments. The CDR3 sequence is 10 residues long. Germline trimming cut 6 bases from V and 4 bases from J; bases unmatched to any gene: 0. Germline V gene sequence: CDR1 GITISATS, CDR2 ISYDGTV (reference sequence).